The rows below give T cell receptor beta chains drawn from one sample of a study of memory CD4+ T cells and cytomegalovirus serostatus. Produced via immunoSEQ multiplex PCR; TCRdb's table is partial and in-frame only. The table records approximately 40,000 clones, around 76% of them present only once. Sequences were obtained from memory CD4+ T cells from blood. Source of these receptors: an adult in good health and CMV-seronegative. The conserved cysteine and the conserved F or W are not part of the CDR3 here. D genes are given only for firm matches.

j_call | d_call | v_call | cdr3_aa
TRBJ1-1 | NA | TRBV11-2 | ASSQNSGTTWAF
TRBJ1-5 | NA | TRBV6-1 | ASRRGDSNQPQH
TRBJ2-7 | NA | TRBV7-2 | ASSLNRVMYEQY
TRBJ2-3 | NA | TRBV4-1 | ASTTSLYRESGDTQY
TRBJ1-6 | NA | TRBV5-1 | ASSYRENNSPLH
TRBJ1-1 | NA | TRBV28 | ASSFLRVNTEAF
TRBJ2-3 | TRBD2 | TRBV2 | ASSERGGYTDTQY
TRBJ2-3 | TRBD1 | TRBV12-5 | ASGDNTGADTQY
TRBJ1-1 | NA | TRBV15 | ATSIDLNTEAF
TRBJ2-5 | TRBD1 | TRBV7-3 | ASSLMSGQDGETQY
TRBJ2-7 | NA | TRBV5-5 | ASSPLTAFLAYDEQY
TRBJ1-2 | TRBD1 | TRBV27 | ASSLYRGANYGYT
TRBJ1-5 | NA | TRBV7-5 | ARSLGVGQPQH
TRBJ1-1 | NA | TRBV6-5 | ASSYAGDGTEAF
TRBJ2-7 | NA | TRBV11-3 | ASSLYSNYEQY
TRBJ2-5 | TRBD2 | TRBV11-3 | ASSSRFSGGAGETQY
TRBJ1-5 | NA | TRBV6-1 | ASANQPQH
TRBJ1-1 | NA | TRBV7-2 | ASSLGAGLNTEAF
TRBJ2-7 | NA | TRBV9 | ASSVGGAAPYEQY
TRBJ2-3 | NA | TRBV7-8 | ASSFHTDTQY
TRBJ2-7 | TRBD1 | TRBV6-6 | ASTGDRGPGEQY
TRBJ2-1 | NA | TRBV5-1 | ASSLVWGHEQF
TRBJ1-2 | TRBD1 | TRBV11-2 | ASSLDPLGTGNYGYT
TRBJ2-4 | TRBD2 | TRBV5-8 | ASSLGEGMDIQY
TRBJ2-5 | TRBD1 | TRBV28 | ASSSGGGTGGKTQY
TRBJ1-2 | NA | TRBV5-6 | ASSLIRQGEDYGYT
TRBJ1-2 | TRBD1 | TRBV28 | ASSQGARYGYT
TRBJ1-2 | TRBD1 | TRBV29-1 | SVEDHRGLGYT
TRBJ1-4 | TRBD1 | TRBV2 | ASSDRTGLPDNEKLF
TRBJ2-1 | TRBD2 | TRBV27 | ASSRTGTSGGAKSYNEQF
TRBJ1-5 | NA | TRBV6-5 | ASSYGGNQPQH
TRBJ2-1 | NA | TRBV7-3 | ASSLGGAAEQF
TRBJ2-1 | TRBD2 | TRBV5-1 | ASGGGGLDNEQF
TRBJ2-3 | NA | TRBV9 | ASSVDLFDTQY
TRBJ2-5 | NA | TRBV5-4 | ASSSSGQGVRAETQY
TRBJ2-3 | TRBD2 | TRBV7-3 | ASSLGTSGDTQY
TRBJ2-1 | TRBD2 | TRBV4-2 | ATDLGLAGDNEQF
TRBJ2-3 | NA | TRBV7-8 | ASSSAGPDTQY
TRBJ2-2 | TRBD1 | TRBV5-1 | ASRRSGGNGELF
TRBJ1-5 | NA | TRBV28 | ASSRSGRQAKPQH
TRBJ1-3 | NA | TRBV2 | ASSEEQSGNTIY
TRBJ1-6 | NA | TRBV2 | ASSDYGGSLH
TRBJ2-3 | NA | TRBV10-3 | AISAQDTQY